The clone carrying this T cell receptor beta chain was observed a few times. Its antigen is not known. This sample also contains other DNA sequences that code for the same CDR3. This specimen comes from a study of beta chain features in type 1 diabetes. Whole-study results and caveats: All four CD4+ subsets from Type 1 diabetes patients carried moderately but significantly shorter TCRB CDR3s. The naive, central memory and Treg TCRB repertoires looked more alike in patients than they did in healthy donors.

Averaging around 120 mL, one heparinised blood draw came from each individual donor. Since all of the isolated RNA was reverse transcribed, expressed TCRB transcripts were what got sequenced. About 3.7 million reads, on average, came from each naive, central memory and regulatory T cell sample. Using immunoSEQ multiplex PCR, the repertoire was profiled, and TCRdb retains in-frame clones only, with some absent. The table shows about 650,000 clones, with under 15% occurring only once. The germline V and J ends were trimmed by 0 bases and 2 bases, with 2 bases remaining between them. The CDR3 totals 12 residues. Germline CDR1 reads ENHRY; CDR2 reads SYGVKD.

The rearrangement links TRBV10-3 to TRBJ2-7; no clear D. The sequenced material came from naive CD4+ T cells from blood. The TCR originated in a man aged 30-40 years with type 1 diabetes. The CDR3 here is CAISESTYEQYF. DNA of the CDR3: TGTGCCATCAGTGAGTCAACCTACGAGCAGTACTTC.